These T cell receptor beta chains were read from a single sample in a study of OX40 agonist ivuxolimab in advanced cancers. Sequencing was performed with immunoSEQ multiplex PCR; in TCRdb, only in-frame clones are kept and a portion is missing. The table includes about 37,000 clones, about 90% detected once. The sample was CD4+ or CD8+ T cells sorted from blood, taken in a trial of the OX40 agonist ivuxolimab. The source is an adult with an advanced solid tumor such as melanoma, head and neck, liver or kidney cancer. Each CDR3 is given with its conserved first and last residue. A D gene is named only where the DNA matches it firmly. Size is omitted from some rows. Given values are once, few, many or a class for expanded clones.

clone size | J gene | V gene | D gene | CDR3 DNA | CDR3 protein
NA | TRBJ2-6 | TRBV6-1 | NA | TGTGCCAGCAGGGACCCTGCCTCTGGGGCCAACGTCCTGACTTTC | CASRDPASGANVLTF
NA | TRBJ2-3 | TRBV10-1 | NA | TGCGCCAGCAGTGAATCAACAGATACGCAGTATTTT | CASSESTDTQYF
NA | TRBJ1-1 | TRBV5-5 | NA | TGTGCCAGCAGCTTGAGGGGCGGGGAAGGGTGGACTGAAGCTTTCTTT | CASSLRGGEGWTEAFF
NA | TRBJ2-7 | TRBV5-6 | NA | TGTGCCAGCAGCTTGGGGCTGGGAGCCTACGAGCAGTACTTC | CASSLGLGAYEQYF
once | TRBJ2-2 | TRBV10-3 | NA | TGTGCCACCCAGGCGAACACCGGGGAGCTGTTTTTT | CATQANTGELFF
NA | TRBJ2-3 | TRBV28 | TRBD2 | TGTGCCAGCACCATAGCGGGAGAGACAGATACGCAGTATTTT | CASTIAGETDTQYF
NA | TRBJ1-1 | TRBV6-5 | NA | TGTGCCAGCAGTTACTCGATCGGGACTGAAGCTTTCTTT | CASSYSIGTEAFF
NA | TRBJ2-7 | TRBV28 | TRBD2 | TGTGCCAGCAGTTTTGGGACTAGCGAGTTGATCCTCGACTACGAGCAGTACTTC | CASSFGTSELILDYEQYF
NA | TRBJ2-2 | TRBV9 | NA | TGTGCCAGCAGCGTTCAGGCAGTATCTACCGGGGAGCTGTTTTTT | CASSVQAVSTGELFF
NA | TRBJ2-7 | TRBV6-5 | NA | TGTGCCAGCAGGGTTTCCACGGAGCAGTACTTC | CASRVSTEQYF
NA | TRBJ2-6 | TRBV5-1 | NA | TGCGCCAGCAGCGTGTCCCGAGGACAGAACTCTGCTGGGGCCAACGTCCTGACTTTC | CASSVSRGQNSAGANVLTF
NA | TRBJ2-1 | TRBV10-3 | TRBD2 | TGTGCCATCAGTGACTTAGCGGGAGGGCCCTACAATGAGCAGTTCTTC | CAISDLAGGPYNEQFF
NA | TRBJ2-3 | TRBV29-1 | TRBD1 | TGCAGCGTTGAAGGCCAGACAGGGTCCACAGATACGCAGTATTTT | CSVEGQTGSTDTQYF
NA | TRBJ2-7 | TRBV27 | TRBD2 | TGTGCCAGCAGTCCGTCAGTCGGGACTAACTCCTACGAGCAGTACTTC | CASSPSVGTNSYEQYF
NA | TRBJ2-7 | TRBV18 | NA | TGTGCCAGCTCACCACTACAGGGCTCCTACGAGCAGTACTTC | CASSPLQGSYEQYF